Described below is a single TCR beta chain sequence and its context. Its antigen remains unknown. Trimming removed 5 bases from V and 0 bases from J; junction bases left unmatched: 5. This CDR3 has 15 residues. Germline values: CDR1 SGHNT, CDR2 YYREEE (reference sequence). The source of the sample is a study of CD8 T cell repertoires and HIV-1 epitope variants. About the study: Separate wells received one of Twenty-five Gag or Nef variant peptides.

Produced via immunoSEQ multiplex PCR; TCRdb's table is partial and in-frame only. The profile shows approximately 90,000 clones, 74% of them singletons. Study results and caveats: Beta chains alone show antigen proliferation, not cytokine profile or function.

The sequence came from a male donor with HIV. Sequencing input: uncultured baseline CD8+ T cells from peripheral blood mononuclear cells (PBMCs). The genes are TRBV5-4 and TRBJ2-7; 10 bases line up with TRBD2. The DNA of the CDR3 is TGTGCCAGCAGGACGGGGACTAGCGTCTCCTACGAGCAGTACTTC. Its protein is CASRTGTSVSYEQYF.